A single sample gave rise to the 19 T cell receptor beta chains below, sequenced in a study of CD8+ T cells in alopecia areata. Treatment meaning: oral pan-JAK inhibitor, 5-10 mg twice daily. RNA, once extracted, was reverse transcribed into cDNA for use as the sequencing template. Only in-frame clones appear in the TCRdb table, and some are missing; sequencing was by immunoSEQ multiplex PCR. Of approximately 180,000 clones in the sample, roughly 50% were seen once. The source material was CD4+ T cells sorted from blood, sampled at approximately week 56, from a patient treated with tofacitinib. All receptors derive from a human donor with alopecia areata.

The CDR3 nucleotides read TGTGCCAGCAGCTCACAGGGTTCAGATACGCAGTATTTT. Translated: CASSSQGSDTQYF. The V and J genes are TRBV5-4 and TRBJ2-3; D perhaps matches TRBD1 (6 bases). The CDR3 sequence is 13 residues long. The germline CDR1 and CDR2 sequences are SGHNT and YYREEE (reference sequence). Deletions cut 3 bases from V and 4 bases from J, with 9 bases between.

This clone was found a few times. The gene calls are TRBV29-1 and TRBJ1-1; TRBD1 is a possible D gene (6 bases). The V gene lost 4 bases and the J gene lost 4 bases, with 10 bases spanning the gap. From germline, CDR1 is SQVTM and CDR2 ANQGSEA. This CDR3 region has 12 residues. The CDR3: CSVGFRGTEAFF. Here the CDR3 DNA reads TGCAGCGTTGGATTCAGGGGCACTGAAGCTTTCTTT.

This clone was observed a handful of times. This chain connects TRBV5-4 to TRBJ2-3, with D possibly TRBD2 on 6 matching bases. Germline CDR1 reads SGHNT; CDR2 reads YYREEE (reference sequence). The CDR3 runs to 16 residues. V lost 0 bases to trimming and J lost 3 bases, with 14 bases between them. The CDR3 sequence: CASSLGGRRGTDTQYF. The DNA for the CDR3 is TGTGCCAGCAGCTTGGGGGGCAGGAGGGGAACAGATACGCAGTATTTT.

The chain couples TRBV30 to TRBJ1-5; D gene uncertain. Looked up from germline, CDR1 is GTSNPN and CDR2 is SVGIG (reference sequence). This CDR3 contains 13 residues. V was shortened by 2 bases and J by 5 bases, with 10 bases between the two germline ends. In DNA, the CDR3 is TGTGCCTGGAGTCCCGGTGTAGATCAGCCCCAGCATTTT. Translating gives CAWSPGVDQPQHF.

The V gene is TRBV5-1, the J gene TRBJ2-1, with 11 bases identical to TRBD2. The V segment lost 0 bases and the J segment 9 bases; nucleotides outside the gene matches: 8. CDR1 is SGHRS and CDR2 is YFSETQ in the germline V gene. This CDR3 has 16 residues. As DNA, the CDR3 is TGCGCCAGCAGCTTGGCCACTAGCGGGGGTCGCGGTGAGCAGTTCTTC. Its translation is CASSLATSGGRGEQFF. Filled out from reference TRBV5-1 and TRBJ2-1, the complete variable domain reads KAGVTQTPRYLIKTRGQQVTLSCSPISGHRSVSWYQQTPGQGLQFLFEYFSETQRNKGNFPGRFSGRQFSNSRSEMNVSTLELGDSALYLCASSLATSGGRGEQFFGPGTRLTVL.

The CDR3 nucleotides read TGTGCCATCAGGAGTGCAGGGGTATCCTACGAGCAGTACTTC. This translates into CAIRSAGVSYEQYF. V gene TRBV10-3 combines with J gene TRBJ2-7; D is perhaps TRBD1 (6 bases). The V and J ends lost 6 bases and 1 base respectively, with 13 bases between them. Germline V gene lookup returns CDR1 ENHRY and CDR2 SYGVKD. The CDR3 spans 14 residues.

The rearrangement joins TRBV29-1 to TRBJ2-7; D is tentatively TRBD1 or TRBD2 (5 bases each). V lost 5 bases and J lost 5, with 16 bases in between. This CDR3 spans 13 amino acids. Germline loops: CDR1 SQVTM, CDR2 ANQGSEA. The CDR3 is CSVRGMFGDEQYF. The DNA for the CDR3 is TGCAGCGTTCGGGGCATGTTCGGGGACGAGCAGTACTTC.

The rearrangement joins TRBV7-3 to TRBJ2-2; 8 bases match TRBD1. The CDR3 contains 16 residues. Germline V CDR1 and CDR2: SGHTA, FQGTGA. Trimming took 6 bases from V and 1 from J; bases not matched to a gene: 7. CDR3 DNA sequence: TGTGCCAGCAGAAATGCCGGGACAGGGAACACCGGGGAGCTGTTTTTT. Translated: CASRNAGTGNTGELFF.

This chain uses TRBV18 with TRBJ2-3; weak D call: TRBD2 (6 bases). Germline values: CDR1 KGHSH, CDR2 LQKENI. Trimming pared 0 bases from V and 2 bases from J, leaving 21 bases between. This CDR3 is built from 19 residues. The CDR3 sequence is CASSPPITHRDSYTDTQYF. DNA of the CDR3: TGTGCCAGCTCACCACCGATAACCCACCGGGACTCATACACAGATACGCAGTATTTT.

The rearrangement joins TRBV10-3 to TRBJ2-1, with unresolved D. Germline V lookup: CDR1 ENHRY, CDR2 SYGVKD. V gave up 2 bases and J gave up 3 bases, with 5 bases separating them. This CDR3 contains 13 residues. The CDR3 loop reads CAISEEIYNEQFF. The CDR3 coding sequence is TGTGCCATCAGTGAGGAGATCTACAATGAGCAGTTCTTC.

This clone was picked up a small number of times. The genes are TRBV7-2 and TRBJ2-6; D gene uncertain. The CDR3 sequence is 13 residues long. V was trimmed by 5 bases and J by 4 bases, leaving 6 bases between them. Per the germline V gene, CDR1 is SGHTA and CDR2 is FQGNSA. DNA of the CDR3: TGTGCCAGCAGCCACCCCGGGGCCAACGTCCTGACTTTC. Translated: CASSHPGANVLTF. The complete variable domain, with remaining parts taken from reference TRBV7-2 and TRBJ2-6, reads GAGVSQSPSNKVTEKGKDVELRCDPISGHTALYWYRQSLGQGLEFLIYFQGNSAPDKSGLPSDRFSAERTGGSVSTLTIQRTQQEDSAVYLCASSHPGANVLTFGAGSRLTVL.

The chain joins TRBV30 to TRBJ2-5, with 8 positions matching TRBD1. The CDR3 spans 15 residues. V lost 0 bases to trimming and J lost 5 bases; unmatched junction nucleotides: 8. Germline V gene data show CDR1 as GTSNPN and CDR2 as SVGIG (reference sequence). The CDR3 nucleotides are TGTGCCTGGAGTGTAGGACAGGGCGCCTGGGAGACCCAGTACTTC. Translation gives CAWSVGQGAWETQYF.

This clone was recorded at least ten times. The rearrangement uses TRBV5-6 and TRBJ2-3; 12 bases are a match to TRBD2. The CDR3 has 17 amino acids. Germline lookup yields CDR1 SGHDT and CDR2 YYEEEE. V lost 4 bases to trimming and J lost 0 bases; unmatched junction nucleotides: 6. The CDR3 reads CASSPGTSGSSTDTQYF. The CDR3 DNA sequence: TGTGCCAGCAGCCCCGGGACTAGCGGGTCTAGCACAGATACGCAGTATTTT.

In this sample, this clone turned up a few times. The V call is TRBV18, the J call TRBJ2-7, with 8 bases matching TRBD2. The CDR3 is 17 amino acids. Losses at the gene ends were 4 bases for V and 1 base for J; bases not matched to a gene: 12. From germline, CDR1 is KGHSH and CDR2 LQKENI. The CDR3 spells CASSQNPSSGRSYEQYF. The DNA for the CDR3 is TGTGCCAGCTCACAAAACCCCTCTAGCGGGCGGTCCTACGAGCAGTACTTC.

V gene TRBV4-1 combines with J gene TRBJ1-2, with a weak D call TRBD1 (5 bases). The germline V gene encodes CDR1 MGHRA and CDR2 YSYEKL. This CDR3 is built from 17 residues. V lost 2 bases and J 3 bases, leaving 19 bases between the germline ends. The CDR3 loop is CASSQLERRRGDYGYTF. The CDR3 DNA follows: TGCGCCAGCAGCCAACTAGAGAGAAGGAGGGGAGACTATGGCTACACCTTC.

In nucleotides, the CDR3 is TGTGCCAGCAGCCCCCGGGACTTAAGAACTGAGTACTTC. The encoded protein is CASSPRDLRTEYF. The chain carries TRBV5-6 and TRBJ2-4, with D maybe TRBD2 (6 bases). Germline V gene lookup returns CDR1 SGHDT and CDR2 YYEEEE. V was trimmed by 4 bases and J by 14 bases, leaving 19 bases between them. This CDR3 contains 13 residues. The full variable domain, in which reference TRBV5-6 and TRBJ2-4 provide the parts outside the CDR3, is DAGVTQSPTHLIKTRGQQVTLRCSPKSGHDTVSWYQQALGQGPQFIFQYYEEEERQRGNFPDRFSGHQFPNYSSELNVNALLLGDSALYLCASSPRDLRTEYFGAGTRLSVL.

This clone was counted a few times. The genes are TRBV14 and TRBJ1-3; TRBD1 is a possible D gene (5 bases). The germline V and J ends were trimmed by 4 bases and 0 bases, with 13 bases remaining between them. From germline, CDR1 is SGHDN and CDR2 FVKESK. This CDR3 is 16 amino acids long. The CDR3 region has the DNA TGTGCCAGCAGCCCCCGGGGGGGGACCTCTGGAAACACCATATATTTT. This encodes CASSPRGGTSGNTIYF. Complete variable domain (other parts from reference TRBV14 and TRBJ1-3): EAGVTQFPSHSVIEKGQTVTLRCDPISGHDNLYWYRRVMGKEIKFLLHFVKESKQDESGMPNNRFLAERTGGTYSTLKVQPAELEDSGVYFCASSPRGGTSGNTIYFGEGSWLTVV.

The chain joins TRBV7-9 to TRBJ2-7; D not certain. In germline, CDR1 is SEHNR, CDR2 FQNEAQ (reference sequence). The length of the CDR3 is 11 residues. V shed 5 bases and J shed 4 bases, with 6 bases lying between them. CDR3 amino acids: CASSLEYEQYF. The DNA for the CDR3 is TGTGCCAGCAGCCTTGAATACGAGCAGTACTTC.

This clone was observed a few times. The chain links TRBV2 to TRBJ2-7, with D unresolved. The germline CDR1 and CDR2 sequences are SNHLY and FYNNEI. Deletions cut 2 bases from V and 3 bases from J, with 8 bases between. The CDR3 has 13 residues. CDR3 DNA sequence: TGTGCCAGCAGTGAACTGGAAGGCTACGAGCAGTACTTC. It is translated as CASSELEGYEQYF.